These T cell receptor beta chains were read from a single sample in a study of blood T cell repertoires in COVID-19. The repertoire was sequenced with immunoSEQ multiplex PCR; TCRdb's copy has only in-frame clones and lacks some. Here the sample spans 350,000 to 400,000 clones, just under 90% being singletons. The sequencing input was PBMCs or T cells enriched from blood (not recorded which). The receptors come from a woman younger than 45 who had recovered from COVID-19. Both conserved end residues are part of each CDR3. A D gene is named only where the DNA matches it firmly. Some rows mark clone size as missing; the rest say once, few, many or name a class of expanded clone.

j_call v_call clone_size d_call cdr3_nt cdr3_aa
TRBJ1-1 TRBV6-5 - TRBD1 TGTGCCAGCAGACGCGGGACAGGGGGCGGGCCCGCTTTCTTT CASRRGTGGGPAFF
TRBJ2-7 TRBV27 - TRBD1 TGTGCCAGCAGTCCCCTCTCGACAGGGGGCGAGTACGAGCAGTACTTC CASSPLSTGGEYEQYF
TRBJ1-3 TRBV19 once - TGTGCCAGTACCTGGGGGGGCGTTAACTCTGGAAACACCATATATTTT CASTWGGVNSGNTIYF
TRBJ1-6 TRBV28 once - TGTGCCAGCAGTAGCACCAGGGGCGGGAATTCACCCCTCCACTTT CASSSTRGGNSPLHF
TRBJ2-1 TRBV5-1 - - TGCGCCAGCTCACTGGGGCGGCTGACCTACGGTGAGCAGTTCTTC CASSLGRLTYGEQFF
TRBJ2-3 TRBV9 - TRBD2 TGTGCCAGCAGCGTATTAAGCGGGGGGCCCACAGATACGCAGTATTTT CASSVLSGGPTDTQYF
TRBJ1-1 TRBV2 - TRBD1 TGTGCCAGCAAAGGGACAGGGGGGACTGAAGCTTTCTTT CASKGTGGTEAFF
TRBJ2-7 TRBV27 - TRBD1 TGTGCCAGCAGTCCCACGGGGTTTGGGGACAGCTCCTACGAGCAGTACTTC CASSPTGFGDSSYEQYF
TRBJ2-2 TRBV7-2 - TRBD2 TGTGCCAGCAGCACTAGCGAGTCGGGCACCCGGGAGCTGTTTTTT CASSTSESGTRELFF
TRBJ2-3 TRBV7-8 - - TGTGCCAGCAGCCTAGACGGGTACCGCACAGATACGCAGTATTTT CASSLDGYRTDTQYF
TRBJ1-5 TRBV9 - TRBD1 TGTGCCAGCAGCACGACAGGGTCTAATCAGCCCCAGCATTTT CASSTTGSNQPQHF
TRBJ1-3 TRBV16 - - TGTGCCAGCAGCCAGGCAAGGGGGTCTGGAAACACCATATATTTT CASSQARGSGNTIYF
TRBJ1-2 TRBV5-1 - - TGCGCCAGCAGCAAGGGGGGGGGCGCAAGTAATCTTAATGGCTACACCTTC CASSKGGGASNLNGYTF
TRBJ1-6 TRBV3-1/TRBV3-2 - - TGTGCCAGCAGCCAATACGGAGGGAATTCACCCCTCCACTTT CASSQYGGNSPLHF
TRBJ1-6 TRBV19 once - TGTGCCACCTGCAGCTCCTATAATTCACCCCTCCACTTT CATCSSYNSPLHF
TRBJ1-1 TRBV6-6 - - TGTGCCAGCAGTCACCATAAACGGGGGGCGTCCCAGGGGACTGAAGCTTTCTTT CASSHHKRGASQGTEAFF
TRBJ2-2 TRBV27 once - TGTGCCACCGGTGGACAGCAACCTGAGGCCGGGGAGCTGTTTTTT CATGGQQPEAGELFF
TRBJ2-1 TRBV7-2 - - TGTGCCAGCAGCTTAGGCAGGTCCGATGAGCAGTTCTTC CASSLGRSDEQFF
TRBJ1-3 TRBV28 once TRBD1 TGTGCCAGCAGTCCCGGGACAGGCTCCAACACCATATATTTT CASSPGTGSNTIYF
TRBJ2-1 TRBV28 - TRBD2 TGTGCCAGCAGACAAACTAGCGGGTCCTACAATGAGCAGTTCTTC CASRQTSGSYNEQFF
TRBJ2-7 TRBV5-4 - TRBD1 TGTGCCACTGGGACAGGCTCCTACGAGCAGTACTTC CATGTGSYEQYF
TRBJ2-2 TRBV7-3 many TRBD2 TGTGCCAGCAGCTTAGGACTAGCGGGTGACGGGGAGCTGTTTTTT CASSLGLAGDGELFF
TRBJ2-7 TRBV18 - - TGTGCCAGCTCACCACGCCACAGGGTCGAATCCGAGCAGTACTTC CASSPRHRVESEQYF
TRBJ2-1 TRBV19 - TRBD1 TGTGCCAGTAGTGCCTCCGGGACAGGTTCTCCGGGTGAGCAGTTCTTC CASSASGTGSPGEQFF
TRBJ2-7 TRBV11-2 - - TGTGCCAGCACCCTGAGAGTAGCGGACTCCTACGAGCAGTACTTC CASTLRVADSYEQYF
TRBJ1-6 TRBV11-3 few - TGTGCCAGCAGCTTAGCCAGTTATAATTCACCCCTCCACTTT CASSLASYNSPLHF
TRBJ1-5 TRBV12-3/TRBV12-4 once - TGTGCCAGCAGACAGGGTAGCCAGCCCCAGCATTTT CASRQGSQPQHF
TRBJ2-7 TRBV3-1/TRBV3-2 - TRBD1 TGTGCCAGCAGCCAAGGGTCCCGGGACAGGGAACCCTACGAGCAGTACTTC CASSQGSRDREPYEQYF
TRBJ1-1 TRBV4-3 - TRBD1 TGCGCCAGCAGCCGAAATCTTCCGGGACAGGGTTACACTGAAGCTTTCTTT CASSRNLPGQGYTEAFF
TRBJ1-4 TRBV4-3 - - TGCGCCAGCAGCCAAGAGTTCACAGATAATGAAAAACTGTTTTTT CASSQEFTDNEKLFF
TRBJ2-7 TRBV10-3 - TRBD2 TGTGCCATCGCGGGGGAAAGGGGCCACGAGCAGTACTTC CAIAGERGHEQYF
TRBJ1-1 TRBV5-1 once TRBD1 TGCGCCAGCACCATAACAGGGGATGGCACTGAAGCTTTCTTT CASTITGDGTEAFF
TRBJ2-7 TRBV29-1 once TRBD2 TGCAGCGGCGGGGGGCAGAGCGAGCAGTACTTC CSGGGQSEQYF
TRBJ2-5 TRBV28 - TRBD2 TGTGCCAGCAGCCGGATGGGGGGGGGAGAGACCCAGTACTTC CASSRMGGGETQYF
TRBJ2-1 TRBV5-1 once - TGCGCCAGCAGCTTGGCCGGACAGACCTTAGTTGAGCAGTTCTTC CASSLAGQTLVEQFF
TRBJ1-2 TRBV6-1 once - TGTGCCAGCAGTGAACAATGGGCCTCAGGGGGCTACACCTTC CASSEQWASGGYTF
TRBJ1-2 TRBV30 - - TGTGCCTGGAGCGCGGACAGCTTCTCGACCGGCTACACCTTC CAWSADSFSTGYTF
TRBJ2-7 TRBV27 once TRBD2 TGTGCCAGCAGTCCAGGGACTAGCGGTTACCGCGGGCAGTACTTC CASSPGTSGYRGQYF
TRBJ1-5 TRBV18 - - TGTGCCAGCTCACAGTTACCGGGACTCAATAGCAATCAGCCCCAGCATTTT CASSQLPGLNSNQPQHF